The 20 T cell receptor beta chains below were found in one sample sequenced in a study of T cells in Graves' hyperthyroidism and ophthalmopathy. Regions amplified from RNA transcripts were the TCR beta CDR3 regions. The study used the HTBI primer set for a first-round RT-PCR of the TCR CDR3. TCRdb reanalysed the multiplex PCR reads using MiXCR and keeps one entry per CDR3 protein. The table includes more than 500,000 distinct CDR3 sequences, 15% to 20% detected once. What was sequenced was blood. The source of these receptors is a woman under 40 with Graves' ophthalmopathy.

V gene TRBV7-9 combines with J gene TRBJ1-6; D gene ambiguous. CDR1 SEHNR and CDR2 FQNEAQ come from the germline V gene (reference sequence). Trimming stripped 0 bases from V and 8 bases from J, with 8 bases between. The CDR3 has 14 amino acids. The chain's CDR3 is CASSLAGPYSPLHF. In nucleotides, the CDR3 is TGTGCCAGCAGCTTAGCGGGTCCCTATTCACCCCTCCACTTT.

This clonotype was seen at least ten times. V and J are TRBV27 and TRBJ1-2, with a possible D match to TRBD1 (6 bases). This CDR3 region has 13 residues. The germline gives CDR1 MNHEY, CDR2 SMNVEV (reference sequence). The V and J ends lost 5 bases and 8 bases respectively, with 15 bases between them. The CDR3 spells CASSLGGGSGYTF. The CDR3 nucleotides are TGTGCCAGCAGTCTAGGAGGGGGGAGCGGCTACACCTTC.

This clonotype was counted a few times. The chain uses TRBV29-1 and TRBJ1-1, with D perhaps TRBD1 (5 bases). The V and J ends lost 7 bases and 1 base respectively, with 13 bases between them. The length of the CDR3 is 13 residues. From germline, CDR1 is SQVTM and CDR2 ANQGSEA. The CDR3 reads CSAVGPTNTEAFF. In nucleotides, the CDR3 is TGCAGCGCAGTGGGACCGACGAACACTGAAGCTTTCTTT.

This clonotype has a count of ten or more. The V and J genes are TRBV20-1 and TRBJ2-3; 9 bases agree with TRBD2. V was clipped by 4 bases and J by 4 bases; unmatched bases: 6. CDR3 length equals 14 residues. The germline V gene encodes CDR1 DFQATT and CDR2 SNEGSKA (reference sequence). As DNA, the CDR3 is TGCAGTGCTAAGAGCGGGAGGCCCCCAGATACGCAGTATTTT. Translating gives CSAKSGRPPDTQYF.

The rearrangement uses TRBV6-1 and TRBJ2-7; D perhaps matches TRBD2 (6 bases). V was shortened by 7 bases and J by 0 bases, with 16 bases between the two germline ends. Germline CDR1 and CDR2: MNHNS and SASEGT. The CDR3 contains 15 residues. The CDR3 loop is CASINPGLTSYEQYF. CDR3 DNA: TGTGCCAGCATCAACCCGGGACTTACCTCCTACGAGCAGTACTTC.

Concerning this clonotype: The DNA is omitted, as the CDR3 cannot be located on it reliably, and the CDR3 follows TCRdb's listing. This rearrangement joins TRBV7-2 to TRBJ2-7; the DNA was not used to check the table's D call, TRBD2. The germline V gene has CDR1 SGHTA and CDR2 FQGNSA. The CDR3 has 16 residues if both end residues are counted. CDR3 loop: CASSFAVGGGTYEQCF.

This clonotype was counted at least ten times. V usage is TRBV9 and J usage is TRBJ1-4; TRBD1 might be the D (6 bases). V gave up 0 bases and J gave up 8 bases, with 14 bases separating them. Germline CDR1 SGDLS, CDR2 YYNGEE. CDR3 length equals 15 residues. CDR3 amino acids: CASSVEARGIEKLFF. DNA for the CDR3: TGTGCCAGCAGCGTAGAGGCCAGGGGAATCGAAAAACTGTTTTTT.

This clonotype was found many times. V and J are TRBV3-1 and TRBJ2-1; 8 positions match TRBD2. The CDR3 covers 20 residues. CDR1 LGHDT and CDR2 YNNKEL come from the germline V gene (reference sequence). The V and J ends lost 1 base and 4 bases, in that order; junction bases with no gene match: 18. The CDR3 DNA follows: TGTGCCAGCAGCCAAGTCGCTAGGACACCAGGAGCGGGAGCGTACAATGAGCAGTTCTTC. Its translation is CASSQVARTPGAGAYNEQFF.

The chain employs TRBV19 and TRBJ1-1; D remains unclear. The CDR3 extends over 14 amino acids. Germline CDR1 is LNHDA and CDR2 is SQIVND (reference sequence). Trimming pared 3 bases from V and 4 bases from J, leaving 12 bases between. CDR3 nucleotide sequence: TGTGCCAGTAGTATCGGGCGGACGATCACTGAAGCTTTCTTT. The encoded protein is CASSIGRTITEAFF.

CDR3 sequence: CASSQEFLPHYIRSYNEQFF. The CDR3 DNA is TGCGCCAGCAGCCAAGAGTTTCTCCCACACTATATAAGGTCGTACAATGAGCAGTTCTTC. The rearrangement uses TRBV4-3 and TRBJ2-1; unclear D gene. Germline loops: CDR1 LGHNA, CDR2 YSLEER. This CDR3 spans 20 amino acids. Trimming took off 0 bases at V and 4 bases at J, with 25 bases between the two ends.

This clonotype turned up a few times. The CDR3 DNA reads as TGTGCCAGCAGCTTGTACGGGGGGCAAGGCACCGGGGAGCTGTTTTTT. This translates into CASSLYGGQGTGELFF. This sequence joins TRBV5-5 and TRBJ2-2, with a tentative D call TRBD2 (7 bases). Germline V gene sequence: CDR1 SGHKS, CDR2 YYEKEE (reference sequence). The length of the CDR3 is 16 residues. Trimming pared 1 base from V and 4 bases from J, leaving 14 bases between.

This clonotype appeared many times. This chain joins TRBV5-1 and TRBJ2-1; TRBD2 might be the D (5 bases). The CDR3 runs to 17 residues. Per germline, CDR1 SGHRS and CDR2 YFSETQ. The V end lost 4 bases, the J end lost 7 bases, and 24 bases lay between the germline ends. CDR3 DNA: TGCGCCAGCAGCGGACTCGCGTACGGCGCCCACCGAAATGAGCAGTTCTTC. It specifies CASSGLAYGAHRNEQFF.

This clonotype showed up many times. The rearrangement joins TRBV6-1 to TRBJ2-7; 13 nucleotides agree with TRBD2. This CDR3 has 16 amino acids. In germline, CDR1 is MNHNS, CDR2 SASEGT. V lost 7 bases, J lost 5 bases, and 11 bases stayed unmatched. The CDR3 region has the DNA TGTGCCAGCACCCCGTGGACTAGCGGGAGAGGGAACGAGCAGTACTTC. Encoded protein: CASTPWTSGRGNEQYF.

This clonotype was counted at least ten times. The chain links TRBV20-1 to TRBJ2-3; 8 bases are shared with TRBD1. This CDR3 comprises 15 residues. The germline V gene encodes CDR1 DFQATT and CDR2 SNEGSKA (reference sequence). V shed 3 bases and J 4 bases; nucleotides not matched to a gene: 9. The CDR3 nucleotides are TGCAGTGCTAGTTTCGCGGTGGGACAGGCAGATACGCAGTATTTT. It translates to CSASFAVGQADTQYF.

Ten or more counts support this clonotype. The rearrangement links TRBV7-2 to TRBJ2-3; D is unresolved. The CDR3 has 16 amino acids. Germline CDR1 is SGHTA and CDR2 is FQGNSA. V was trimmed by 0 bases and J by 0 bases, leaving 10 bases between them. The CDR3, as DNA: TGTGCCAGCAGCTTAGCCGGATTCCCTAGCACAGATACGCAGTATTTT. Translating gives CASSLAGFPSTDTQYF.

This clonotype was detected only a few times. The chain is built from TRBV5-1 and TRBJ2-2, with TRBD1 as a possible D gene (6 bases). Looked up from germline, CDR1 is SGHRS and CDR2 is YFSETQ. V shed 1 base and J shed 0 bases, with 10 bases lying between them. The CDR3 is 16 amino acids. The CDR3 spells CASSLTGKTNTGELFF. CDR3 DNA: TGCGCCAGCAGCTTGACAGGGAAAACGAACACCGGGGAGCTGTTTTTT.

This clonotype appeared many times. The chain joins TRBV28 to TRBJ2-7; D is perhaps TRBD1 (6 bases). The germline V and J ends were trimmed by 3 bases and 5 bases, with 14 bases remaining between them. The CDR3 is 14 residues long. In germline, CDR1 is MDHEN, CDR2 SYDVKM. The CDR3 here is CASSLRQGFHEQYF. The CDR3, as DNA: TGTGCCAGCAGTTTGAGGCAGGGGTTTCACGAGCAGTACTTC. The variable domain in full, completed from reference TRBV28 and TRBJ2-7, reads DVKVTQSSRYLVKRTGEKVFLECVQDMDHENMFWYRQDPGLGLRLIYFSYDVKMKEKGDIPEGYSVSREKKERFSLILESASTNQTSMYLCASSLRQGFHEQYFGPGTRLTVT.

The CDR3 DNA reads TGTGCCAGCAGTGAATCTGCAGGATACACTGAAGCTTTCTTT. Encoded protein: CASSESAGYTEAFF. The V call is TRBV25-1, the J call TRBJ1-1; D remains unclear. The CDR3 consists of 14 residues. Germline V gives CDR1 MGHDK, CDR2 SYGVNS. With 1 base removed from V and 3 bases from J, the gap between germline ends came to 9 bases.

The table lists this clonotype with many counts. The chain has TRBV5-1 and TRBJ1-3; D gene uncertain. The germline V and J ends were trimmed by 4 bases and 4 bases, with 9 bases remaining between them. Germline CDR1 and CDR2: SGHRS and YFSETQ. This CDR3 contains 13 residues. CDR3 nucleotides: TGCGCCAGCAGCCTCCCAGCCGGAAACACCATATATTTT. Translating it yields CASSLPAGNTIYF.

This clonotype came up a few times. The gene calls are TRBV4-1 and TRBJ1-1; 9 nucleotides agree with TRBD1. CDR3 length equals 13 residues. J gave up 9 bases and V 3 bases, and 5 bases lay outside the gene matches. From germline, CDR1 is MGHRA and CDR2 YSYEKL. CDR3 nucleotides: TGCGCCAGCAGCCATGGACAGGGGACCAAAGCTTTCTTT. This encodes CASSHGQGTKAFF.